Listed below are T cell receptor beta chains from one sample, sequenced in a study of patients and donors after allogeneic stem cell transplantation. Via MiXCR, TCRdb re-called the RT-PCR reads, giving one row per CDR3 protein. The sample lists hundreds of thousands of distinct CDR3 sequences, roughly 16% occurring once. Sequenced sample: blood, either unsorted or a sorted T cell fraction (not recorded which). Source of these receptors: a human donor who was either an allogeneic HSCT recipient or a stem cell or donor lymphocyte infusion donor (not recorded which). It is not recorded whose cells these are; they may come from a transplant donor. Each CDR3 is given with its conserved first and last residue. The order of the fields is V gene, D gene, J gene, CDR3 protein. A D gene is named only where the DNA matches it firmly.

>TRBV20-1|TRBD1|TRBJ1-1
CSARDFDRGLLEAFF
>TRBV5-6|.|TRBJ1-1
CASSPDRRNTEAFF
>TRBV6-2/TRBV6-3|TRBD2|TRBJ2-7
CASSYIAGAAYEQYF
>TRBV20-1|TRBD1|TRBJ1-5
CSASKGGVSNQPQHF
>TRBV20-1|TRBD1|TRBJ1-2
CSASPRGEPYGYTF
>TRBV3-1|TRBD2|TRBJ2-7
CASSQGLAGTYEQYF
>TRBV6-5|TRBD1|TRBJ1-5
CASSYSYRGGNQPQHF
>TRBV20-1|.|TRBJ2-4
CSARGRTAKNIQYF
>TRBV20-1|.|TRBJ2-4
CSASGLRVAKNIQYF
>TRBV12-3/TRBV12-4|.|TRBJ2-7
CASSTRVGGGYEQYF
>TRBV15|.|TRBJ2-7
CATSRPRRRGDEQYF
>TRBV5-5|.|TRBJ1-2
CASSFTGSNYGYTF
>TRBV3-1|.|TRBJ2-2
CASSQDNLAGELFF
>TRBV6-1|.|TRBJ1-2
CASPGPPEGYTF
>TRBV25-1|TRBD1|TRBJ1-6
CASRMGQGVHNSPLHF
>TRBV7-2|TRBD2|TRBJ2-7
CASSRWTSAAYEQYF
>TRBV18|.|TRBJ2-2
CASSPSGTEITGELFF
>TRBV3-1|TRBD2|TRBJ2-1
CASSQIGTREFF
>TRBV5-1|.|TRBJ1-6
CASSLRGDNSPLHF
>TRBV20-1|.|TRBJ1-2
CSVVNRFDYGYTF
>TRBV7-8|TRBD1|TRBJ1-4
CASSSQGRGRFEKLFF
>TRBV5-1|TRBD1|TRBJ1-1
CASSQTGGMNTEAFF
>TRBV3-1|TRBD1|TRBJ1-4
CASSPPGTVNEKLFF
>TRBV12-3/TRBV12-4|.|TRBJ2-1
CASSLAGQPYNEQFF
>TRBV18|.|TRBJ1-5
CASSPGKNSNQPQHF
>TRBV11-2|TRBD2|TRBJ2-5
CASSSRTSGGVIPETQYF
>TRBV3-1|.|TRBJ2-6
CASSQRISGANVLTF
>TRBV4-3|.|TRBJ1-2
CASSHRDGPDGYTF
>TRBV11-2|TRBD2|TRBJ2-1
CASSSTSSTSGIGNEQFF